The next 5 T cell receptor beta chains were all read from a single sample in a study of spatial heterogeneity in lung cancer. Overall study findings and caveats: Tumors with more nonsynonymous mutations had more expanded intratumoral alpha and beta TCRs.

These TCRs are of unknown antigen specificity. Via MiXCR, TCRdb re-called the 5' RACE reads, giving one row per CDR3 protein. The data contain 100,000 or so distinct CDR3 sequences, about 4.6% of them seen just once; the ten biggest clones take up approximately 21%. Time point here: sample taken at primary tumor resection. The sequenced sample was lung tumor tissue, obtained at surgery. The receptors originated from a male donor with early-stage non-small cell lung cancer.

This clonotype has at least ten counts. The chain uses TRBV18 and TRBJ2-1, with 7 bases fitting TRBD2. The CDR3 sequence is 15 residues long. Trimming at V came to 6 bases and at J to 4 bases, leaving 9 bases not matched to a gene. CDR1 is KGHSH, CDR2 LQKENI, per germline. This CDR3 is CASSPALAVYNEQFF. CDR3 nucleotide sequence: TGTGCCAGCTCCCCAGCGCTAGCGGTTTACAATGAGCAGTTCTTC.

This clonotype was seen many times. V usage is TRBV29-1 and J usage is TRBJ2-7; a weak D match, TRBD2 (6 bases). CDR3 length: 11 amino acids. From germline, CDR1 is SQVTM and CDR2 ANQGSEA. Trimming took off 4 bases at V and 5 bases at J, with 9 bases between the two ends. CDR3 bases: TGCAGCGTTGGAAGGAGGGACGAGCAGTACTTC. Residues: CSVGRRDEQYF.

There are many counts of this clonotype. The chain links TRBV28 to TRBJ2-7; 8 positions agree with TRBD2. V lost 4 bases to trimming and J lost 0 bases; unmatched junction nucleotides: 8. CDR3 length: 16 amino acids. The V gene's germline CDR1 is MDHEN and CDR2 SYDVKM. CDR3 DNA sequence: TGTGCCAGCAGTTACCCCGGGGGGGGGAGCTCCTACGAGCAGTACTTC. Translated, it gives CASSYPGGGSSYEQYF.

This clonotype was found many times. The V call is TRBV3-1, the J call TRBJ1-1; 7 nucleotides match TRBD1. V trimming: 1 base; J trimming: 6 bases; junction bases outside the gene matches: 8. The CDR3 contains 15 residues. Germline CDR1 and CDR2: LGHDT and YNNKEL (reference sequence). CDR3 DNA: TGTGCCAGCAGCCAAGCCGACAGGGCTTCCTCTGAAGCTTTCTTT. This encodes CASSQADRASSEAFF.

This clonotype showed up just a few times. The chain joins TRBV28 to TRBJ2-3, with D uncertain. Germline CDR1 MDHEN, CDR2 SYDVKM. The CDR3 loop spans 11 amino acids. The V and J ends lost 5 bases and 7 bases respectively, with 7 bases between them. The CDR3 DNA follows: TGTGCCAGCAGTAACCCCCATACGCAGTATTTT. Translation gives CASSNPHTQYF.